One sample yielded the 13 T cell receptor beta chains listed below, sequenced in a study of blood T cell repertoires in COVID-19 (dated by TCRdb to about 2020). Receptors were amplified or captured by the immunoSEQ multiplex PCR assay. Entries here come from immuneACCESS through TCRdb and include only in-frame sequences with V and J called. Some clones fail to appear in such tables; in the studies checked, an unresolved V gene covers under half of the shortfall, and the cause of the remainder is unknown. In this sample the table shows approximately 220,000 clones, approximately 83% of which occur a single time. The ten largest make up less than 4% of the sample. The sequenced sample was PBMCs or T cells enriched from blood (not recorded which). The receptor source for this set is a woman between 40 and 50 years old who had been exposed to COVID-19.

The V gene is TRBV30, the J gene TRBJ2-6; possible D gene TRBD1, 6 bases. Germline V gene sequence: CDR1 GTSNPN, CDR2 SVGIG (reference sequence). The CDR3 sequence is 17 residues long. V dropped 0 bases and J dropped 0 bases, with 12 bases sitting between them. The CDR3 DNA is TGTGCCTGGAGTGTACTGCTCAGGGGCTCTGGGGCCAACGTCCTGACTTTC. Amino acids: CAWSVLLRGSGANVLTF.

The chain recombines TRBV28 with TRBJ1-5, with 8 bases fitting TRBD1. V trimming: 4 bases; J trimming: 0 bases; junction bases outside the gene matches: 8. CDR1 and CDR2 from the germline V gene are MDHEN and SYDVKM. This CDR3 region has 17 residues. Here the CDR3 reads CASSSRDRQYSNQPQHF. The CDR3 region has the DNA TGTGCCAGCAGTTCCCGGGACAGGCAATATAGCAATCAGCCCCAGCATTTT.

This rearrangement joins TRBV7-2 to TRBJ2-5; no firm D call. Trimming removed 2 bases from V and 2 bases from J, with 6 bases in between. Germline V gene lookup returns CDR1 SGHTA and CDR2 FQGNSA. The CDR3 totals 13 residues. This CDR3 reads CASSLIRQETQYF. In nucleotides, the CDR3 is TGTGCCAGCAGCTTAATCCGTCAAGAGACCCAGTACTTC.

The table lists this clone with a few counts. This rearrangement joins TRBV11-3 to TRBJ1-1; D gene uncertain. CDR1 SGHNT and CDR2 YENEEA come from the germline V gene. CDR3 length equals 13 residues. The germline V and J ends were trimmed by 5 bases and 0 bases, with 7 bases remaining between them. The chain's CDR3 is CASSPNLNTEAFF. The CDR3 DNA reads TGTGCCAGCAGCCCTAACTTGAACACTGAAGCTTTCTTT.

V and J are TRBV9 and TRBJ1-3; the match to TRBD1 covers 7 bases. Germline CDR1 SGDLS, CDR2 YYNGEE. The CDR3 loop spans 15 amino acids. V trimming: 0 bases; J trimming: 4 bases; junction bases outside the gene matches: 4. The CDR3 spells CASSVGQGGGNTIYF. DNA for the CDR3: TGTGCCAGCAGCGTAGGACAGGGAGGAGGAAACACCATATATTTT.

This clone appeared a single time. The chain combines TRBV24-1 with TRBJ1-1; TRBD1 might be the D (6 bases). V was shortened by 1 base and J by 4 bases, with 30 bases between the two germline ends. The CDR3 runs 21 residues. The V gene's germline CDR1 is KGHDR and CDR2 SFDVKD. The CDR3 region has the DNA TGTGCCACCAGTGATTTAAGGGGGTTCTCGGGCAGGGTTAGAGAGGTCACTGAAGCTTTCTTT. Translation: CATSDLRGFSGRVREVTEAFF.

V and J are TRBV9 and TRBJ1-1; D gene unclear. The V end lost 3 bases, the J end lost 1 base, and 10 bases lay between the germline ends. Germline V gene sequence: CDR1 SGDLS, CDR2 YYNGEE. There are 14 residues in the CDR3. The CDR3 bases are TGTGCCAGCAGCGCAAGCGACCAGAACACTGAAGCTTTCTTT. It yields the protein CASSASDQNTEAFF.

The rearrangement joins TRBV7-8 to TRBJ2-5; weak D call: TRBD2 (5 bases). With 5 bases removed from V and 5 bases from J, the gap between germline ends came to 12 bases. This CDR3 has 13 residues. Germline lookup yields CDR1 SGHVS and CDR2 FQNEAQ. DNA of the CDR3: TGTGCCAGCAGCCTCAGCGGCGCGGAGACCCAGTACTTC. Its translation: CASSLSGAETQYF.

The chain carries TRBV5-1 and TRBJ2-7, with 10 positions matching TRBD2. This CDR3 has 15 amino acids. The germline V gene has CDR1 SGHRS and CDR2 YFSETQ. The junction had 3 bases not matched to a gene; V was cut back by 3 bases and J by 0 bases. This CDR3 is CASSSGLADSYEQYF. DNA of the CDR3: TGCGCCAGCAGCTCCGGACTAGCGGACTCCTACGAGCAGTACTTC.

CDR3 protein: CASSRGGMAEAFF. CDR3 DNA sequence: TGTGCCAGCTCCCGGGGGGGGATGGCTGAAGCTTTCTTT. The chain employs TRBV18 and TRBJ1-1; D possibly corresponds to TRBD1 (5 bases). There are 13 residues in the CDR3. Germline V gene lookup returns CDR1 KGHSH and CDR2 LQKENI. Trimming cost V 6 bases and J 6 bases, with 14 bases left between them.

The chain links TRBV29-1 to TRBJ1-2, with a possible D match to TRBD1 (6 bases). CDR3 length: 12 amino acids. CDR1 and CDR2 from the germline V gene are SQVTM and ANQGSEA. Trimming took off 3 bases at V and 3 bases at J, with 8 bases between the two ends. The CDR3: CSVEAGDYGYTF. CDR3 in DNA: TGCAGCGTTGAGGCAGGGGACTATGGCTACACCTTC.

CDR3 DNA sequence: TGTGCCAGCTCAGACATAGCAACTAATGAAAAACTGTTTTTT. It translates to CASSDIATNEKLFF. This sequence joins TRBV28 and TRBJ1-4; D remains ambiguous. The CDR3 has 14 amino acids. Germline values: CDR1 MDHEN, CDR2 SYDVKM. V was pared by 8 bases and J by 0 bases, with 10 bases between. The variable domain in full, completed from reference TRBV28 and TRBJ1-4, reads DVKVTQSSRYLVKRTGEKVFLECVQDMDHENMFWYRQDPGLGLRLIYFSYDVKMKEKGDIPEGYSVSREKKERFSLILESASTNQTSMYLCASSDIATNEKLFFGSGTQLSVL.

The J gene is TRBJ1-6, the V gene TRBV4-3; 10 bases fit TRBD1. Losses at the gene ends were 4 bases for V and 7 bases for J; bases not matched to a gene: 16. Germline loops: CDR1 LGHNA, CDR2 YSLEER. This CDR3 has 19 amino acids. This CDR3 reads CASSPTGTGVRKGNSPLHF. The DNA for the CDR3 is TGCGCCAGCAGCCCAACCGGGACAGGGGTGAGGAAGGGAAATTCACCCCTCCACTTT.